This TCR beta chain is drawn from a study of blood T cell repertoires in COVID-19. About the study: Spain, Italy and the United States supplied samples that represented acute and convalescent COVID-19. In each case, the material was cDNA or gDNA derived from T cells, B-cell-depleted T cells, or PBMCs.

Per the authors' pipeline: Nucleated cell number was recorded as an estimate derived from reference gene primer amplification. The method was immunoSEQ multiplex PCR; TCRdb's version includes in-frame clones alone and lacks a portion of them. D and trimming come from the DNA, and the V and J calls and clone size come from that table. The table records some 180,000 clones, more than 80% of them present only once. The germline gives CDR1 MNHEY, CDR2 SVGAGI. The CDR3 spans 13 residues. Trimming cost V 9 bases and J 0 bases; bases outside gene matches: 3. Source material: peripheral blood. The rearrangement uses TRBV6-5 and TRBJ1-1; TRBD1 agrees at 8 bases. The TCR sequence derives from a woman aged 55-69 years with acute or convalescent COVID-19. CDR3 nucleotides: TGTGCCAGTTGGACAGGGTTGAACACTGAAGCTTTCTTT. Translated: CASWTGLNTEAFF.